This T cell receptor (beta chain) comes out of a study of type 1 and type 2 diabetes patients. Comments on this clonotype: What it recognizes is unknown.

Study results and caveats: Some HECs seen only in T1D might also appear in more T2D or control samples. Type 2 diabetes and control samples shared highly correlated V and J usage, averaging approximately 0.97.

Genomic DNA was the PCR template. A primer set of 30 forward and 13 reverse primers amplified the CDR3. TCRdb fed the multiplex PCR reads into MiXCR, producing one record per CDR3 protein. The data hold 250,000 or so distinct CDR3 sequences, with roughly 44% observed a single time. Trimming took 3 bases from V and 7 from J; bases not matched to a gene: 20. CDR1 is KGHSH and CDR2 is LQKENI in the germline V gene. CDR3 length: 18 amino acids. The receptor was isolated from a man aged 18 to 30 with type 2 diabetes. The V gene is TRBV18, the J gene TRBJ2-5; 7 nucleotides match TRBD1. Sequencing input: peripheral blood mononuclear cells (PBMCs). The CDR3 loop is CASSPLLSAGTARGTQYF. In DNA, the CDR3 is TGTGCCAGCTCACCTCTTCTGTCAGCCGGGACAGCAAGGGGGACCCAGTACTTC.